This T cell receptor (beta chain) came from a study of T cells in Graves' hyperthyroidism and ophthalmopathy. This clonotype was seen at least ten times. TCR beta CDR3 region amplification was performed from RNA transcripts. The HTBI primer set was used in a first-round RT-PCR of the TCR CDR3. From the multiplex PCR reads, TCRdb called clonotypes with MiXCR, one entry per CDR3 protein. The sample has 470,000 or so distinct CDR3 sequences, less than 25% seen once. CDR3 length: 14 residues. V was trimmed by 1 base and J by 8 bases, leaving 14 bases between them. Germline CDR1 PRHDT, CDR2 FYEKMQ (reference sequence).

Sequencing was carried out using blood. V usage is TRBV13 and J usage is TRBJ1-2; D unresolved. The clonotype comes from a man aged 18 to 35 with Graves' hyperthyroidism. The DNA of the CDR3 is TGTGCCAGCAGCTTAGCCGGCGAGGTTGGAGGCTACACCTTC. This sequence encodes CASSLAGEVGGYTF.